Here is one T cell receptor (beta chain) with its context. Its matching antigen is unknown. Use of 60 Vbeta and 13 Jbeta primers characterized the PCR. The table came from immunoSEQ multiplex PCR; TCRdb's copy has only in-frame clones and leaves some out. The table shows approximately 150,000 clones, with around 80% occurring only once. This entry comes from a study of cytomegalovirus exposure and HLA in healthy donors. Study-level findings and limits: Many donors shared some public TCRs, even though most TCR sequences were rare.

Trimming left V 0 bases short and J 3 bases short, with 6 bases between. The CDR3 runs 13 residues. Per the germline V gene, CDR1 is SGHNT and CDR2 is YYREEE (reference sequence). V gene TRBV5-4 combines with J gene TRBJ1-1; TRBD1 might be the D (6 bases). The sequencing sample was made of PBMCs. The origin of this receptor is a woman in her fifties or sixties in good health and CMV-seropositive. This chain's CDR3 is CASSLDRDTEAFF. The CDR3 nucleotides read TGTGCCAGCAGCTTGGACAGGGACACTGAAGCTTTCTTT.